This T cell receptor (beta chain) was captured in a study of blood T cell repertoires in COVID-19. The table came from immunoSEQ multiplex PCR; TCRdb's copy has only in-frame clones and leaves some out. The sample shows 250,000 to 350,000 clones, roughly 90% of them seen only once. Seattle-derived patients entered the study during active infection and were followed longitudinally. CDR3 length: 15 residues. V lost 4 bases to trimming and J lost 8 bases; unmatched junction nucleotides: 7. Germline loops: CDR1 SNHLY, CDR2 FYNNEI. The V call is TRBV2, the J call TRBJ2-1; 11 positions match TRBD2. The sequenced sample consisted of peripheral blood. This clonotype was obtained from a woman aged 25 to 39 with COVID-19, enrolled during active disease. The CDR3 loop reads CASSGGLAGGHEQFF. CDR3 DNA sequence: TGTGCCAGCAGTGGGGGGCTAGCGGGAGGCCATGAGCAGTTCTTC. Full variable domain (outside the CDR3, taken from reference TRBV2 and TRBJ2-1): EPEVTQTPSHQVTQMGQEVILRCVPISNHLYFYWYRQILGQKVEFLVSFYNNEISEKSEIFDDQFSVERPDGSNFTLKIRSTKLEDSAMYFCASSGGLAGGHEQFFGPGTRLTVL.